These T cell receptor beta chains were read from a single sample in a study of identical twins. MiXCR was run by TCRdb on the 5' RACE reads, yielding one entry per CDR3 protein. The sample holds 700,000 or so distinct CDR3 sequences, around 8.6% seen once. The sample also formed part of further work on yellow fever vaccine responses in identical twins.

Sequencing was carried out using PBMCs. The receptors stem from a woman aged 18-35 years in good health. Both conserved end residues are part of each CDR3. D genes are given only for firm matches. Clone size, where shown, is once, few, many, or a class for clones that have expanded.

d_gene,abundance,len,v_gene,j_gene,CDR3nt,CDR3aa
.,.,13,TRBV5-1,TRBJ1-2,TGCGCCAGCAGCTTGGAGACTCCCCGGAGCTACACCTTC,CASSLETPRSYTF
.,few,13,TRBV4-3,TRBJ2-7,TGCGCCAGCAACCAAGAGGTACGCTACGAGCAGTACTTC,CASNQEVRYEQYF
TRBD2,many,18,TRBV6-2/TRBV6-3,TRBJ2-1,TGTGCCAGCAGTTACCCGTTTATCGGGACTAGCGGATACAATGAGCAGTTCTTC,CASSYPFIGTSGYNEQFF
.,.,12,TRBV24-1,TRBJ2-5,TGTGCCACCAGTGACTATCGGGAGACCCAGTACTTC,CATSDYRETQYF
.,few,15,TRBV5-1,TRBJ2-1,TGCGCCAGCAGCTTGAATGGGGCTACCTACAATGAGCAGTTCTTC,CASSLNGATYNEQFF
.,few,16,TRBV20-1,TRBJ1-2,TGCAGTGCTAGCCCCCCGTCTCCTTATTTGGGCTATGGCTACACCTTC,CSASPPSPYLGYGYTF
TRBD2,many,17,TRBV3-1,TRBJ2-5,TGTGCCAGCACCCAAAGGCGTCAGCGGGGGTACCAAGAGACCCAGTACTTC,CASTQRRQRGYQETQYF
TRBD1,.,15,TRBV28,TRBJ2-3,TGTGCCAGCAGGACAGGGACCCTATACACAGATACGCAGTATTTT,CASRTGTLYTDTQYF
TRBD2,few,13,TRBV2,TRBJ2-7,TGTGCCAGCATGGGACTAGCTAAGGGCGAGCAGTACTTC,CASMGLAKGEQYF
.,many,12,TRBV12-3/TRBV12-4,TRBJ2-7,TGTGCCAGCAGTCCAGACGCCTACGAGCAGTACTTC,CASSPDAYEQYF
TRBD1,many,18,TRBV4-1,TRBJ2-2,TGCGCCAGCAGCCAAGTATATAGGACAGGGGTTAACACCGGGGAGCTGTTTTTT,CASSQVYRTGVNTGELFF
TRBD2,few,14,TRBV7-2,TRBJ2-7,TGTGCCAGCAGCACAGCGGGGGGGCCCCACGAGCAGTACTTC,CASSTAGGPHEQYF
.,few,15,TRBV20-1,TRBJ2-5,TGCAGTGCTAGAACTCCGGGACGTGAGGGAGAGACCCAGTACTTC,CSARTPGREGETQYF
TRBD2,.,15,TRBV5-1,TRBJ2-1,TGCGCCAGCAGTCCTCTAGCGGGAGTCAGCGATGAGCAGTTCTTC,CASSPLAGVSDEQFF
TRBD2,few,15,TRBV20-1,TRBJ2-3,TGCAGTGTTCGGGGGGCTAGCGGGCTTTCGGGGACGCAGTATTTT,CSVRGASGLSGTQYF
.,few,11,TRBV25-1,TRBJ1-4,TGTGCCAGCAGTGAGGCCGAAAAACTGTTTTTT,CASSEAEKLFF
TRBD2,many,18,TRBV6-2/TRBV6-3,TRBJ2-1,TGTGCCAGCAGTCCCCGAGGTAGCGGGGCTGCGGTCTCCAATGAGCAGTTCTTC,CASSPRGSGAAVSNEQFF
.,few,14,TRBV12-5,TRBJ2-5,TGTGCTAGTGCCCTCGGGAGACCCCAAGAGACCCAGTACTTC,CASALGRPQETQYF
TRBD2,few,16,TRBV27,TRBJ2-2,TGTGCCAGCAGTACACCTGCGGGGGTCAGCACCGGGGAGCTGTTTTTT,CASSTPAGVSTGELFF
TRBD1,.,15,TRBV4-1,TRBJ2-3,TGCGCCAGCAGCCGGACAGGGGGAGAGTCGGATACGCAGTATTTT,CASSRTGGESDTQYF
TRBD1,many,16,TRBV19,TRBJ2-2,TGTGCCAGTAGTCCCGGGCAGGGGGCCAACACCGGGGAGCTGTTTTTT,CASSPGQGANTGELFF
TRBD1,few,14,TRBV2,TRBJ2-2,TGTGCCAGCAGTTCTGAGGGGGCGGCCGGGGAGCTGTTTTTT,CASSSEGAAGELFF
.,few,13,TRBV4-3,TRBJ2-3,TGCGCCAGCAGCCCCACACAGCATTATACGCAGTATTTT,CASSPTQHYTQYF
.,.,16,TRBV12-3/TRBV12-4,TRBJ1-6,TGTGCCAGAGGCAATGGATCCTACTCCTATAATTCACCCCTCCACTTT,CARGNGSYSYNSPLHF
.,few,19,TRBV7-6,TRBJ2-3,TGTGCCAGCAGCTTAAGTTCCGGCGGGGGCCGCATAAAGGCAGATACGCAGTATTTT,CASSLSSGGGRIKADTQYF
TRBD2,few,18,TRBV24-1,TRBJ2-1,TGTGCCACCAGTGATTCTGGGTTGACTAGCGGGAGAGCGAATGAGCAGTTCTTC,CATSDSGLTSGRANEQFF
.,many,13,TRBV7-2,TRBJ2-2,TGTGCCAGCAGCCCCGATAACACCGGGGAGCTGTTTTTT,CASSPDNTGELFF
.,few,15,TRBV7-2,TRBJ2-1,TGTGCCAGCAGCTACGACTGGAGCTCCTACAATGAGCAGTTCTTC,CASSYDWSSYNEQFF
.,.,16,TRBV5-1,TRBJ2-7,TGCGCCAGCAGCTCGGGACTGGGGCCTTCGATGGGGGAGCAGTACTTC,CASSSGLGPSMGEQYF
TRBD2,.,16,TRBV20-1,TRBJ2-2,TGCAGTGCTAGACCCGCGGGAGAGGGGAACACCGGGGAGCTGTTTTTT,CSARPAGEGNTGELFF
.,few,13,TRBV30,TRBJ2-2,TGTGCCTGGGCTAGGGGGGACACCGGGGAGCTGTTTTTT,CAWARGDTGELFF
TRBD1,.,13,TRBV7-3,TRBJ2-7,TGTGCCAGCAGCTCGGGGACAGGGCGCGAGCAGTACTTC,CASSSGTGREQYF
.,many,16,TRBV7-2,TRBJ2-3,TGTGCCAGCAGCTTAATTTCACAGGGACTCACAGATACGCAGTATTTT,CASSLISQGLTDTQYF
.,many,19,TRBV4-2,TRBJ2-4,TGTGCCAGCAGCCAAGCAGTTTTCTCAGGGGATAAGGCCAAAAACATTCAGTACTTC,CASSQAVFSGDKAKNIQYF
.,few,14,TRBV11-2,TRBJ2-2,TGTGCCAGCAGCTTAGTGACAGGCCCCGGGGAGCTGTTTTTT,CASSLVTGPGELFF
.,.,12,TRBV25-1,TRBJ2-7,TGTGCCAGCAGTGGTACAGGGCGCGAGCAGTACTTC,CASSGTGREQYF
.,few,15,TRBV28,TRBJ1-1,TGTGCCACAGCAGCCCCCGGGACTTTGAACACTGAAGCTTTCTTT,CATAAPGTLNTEAFF
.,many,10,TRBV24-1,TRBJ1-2,TGTGCCACCAGTGATTACGGCTACACCTTC,CATSDYGYTF
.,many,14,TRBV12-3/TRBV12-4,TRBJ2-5,TGTGCCAGCAGTTTAACAGGGAGTGAAGAGACCCAGTACTTC,CASSLTGSEETQYF
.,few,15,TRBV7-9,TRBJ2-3,TGTGCCAGCAGCTTAGCGGGGTCCGGGGAGGATACGCAGTATTTT,CASSLAGSGEDTQYF
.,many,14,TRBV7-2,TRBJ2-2,TGTGCCAGCAGCTCCCGGCCTAGGGCCGGGGAGCTGTTTTTT,CASSSRPRAGELFF
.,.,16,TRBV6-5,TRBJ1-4,TGTGCCAGCAGACTCGACCCGGGACCCGGGCGTGAAAAACTGTTTTTT,CASRLDPGPGREKLFF
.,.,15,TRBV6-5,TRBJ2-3,TGTGCCAGCAGTTACTCAACATCGAAGTCAGATACGCAGTATTTT,CASSYSTSKSDTQYF
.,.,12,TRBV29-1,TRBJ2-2,TGCAGCGTTGATTCTGACACCGGGGAGCTGTTTTTT,CSVDSDTGELFF
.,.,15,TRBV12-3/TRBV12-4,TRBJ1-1,TGTGCCAGCAGTTTAGGGTTGGCGCCGAACACTGAAGCTTTCTTT,CASSLGLAPNTEAFF
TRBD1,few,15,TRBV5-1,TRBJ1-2,TGCGCCAGCAGCCCAGGGACAGGGCCATCCTATGGCTACACCTTC,CASSPGTGPSYGYTF
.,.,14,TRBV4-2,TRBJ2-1,TGTGCCAGCAGCCCCGGGCTCCTCTGCTATGAGCTGTTCTTC,CASSPGLLCYELFF
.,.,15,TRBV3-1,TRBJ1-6,TGTGCCAGCGGAACAAAGCGAAGGGTTAATTCACCCCTCCACTTT,CASGTKRRVNSPLHF